This T cell receptor (beta chain) stems from a study of tumor-infiltrating lymphocytes in localized non-small cell lung cancer. Notes on the study in general: Higher tumor T cell infiltration than in uninvolved lung was supported by TCRbeta sequencing. T-cell fraction did not differ between immunotypes IM1 and IM2. Tumor T-cell fraction was not associated with recurrence-free survival.

CDR1 and CDR2 (germline): SGDLS, YYNGEE. Trimming at V came to 6 bases and at J to 2 bases, leaving 8 bases not matched to a gene. The CDR3 loop spans 15 amino acids. Generated by immunoSEQ multiplex PCR, the TCRdb table keeps only in-frame clones and is missing some. The sample consists of some 7,100 clones, about two thirds of them appearing once. Worth noting for this clone: What it binds is unknown.

Sequences were obtained from lung tumor tissue. The sequence derives from a human donor with non-small cell lung cancer. The V gene is TRBV9, the J gene TRBJ2-3; 8 bases match TRBD1. The CDR3 sequence: CASTLGQGATDTQYF. DNA for the CDR3: TGTGCCAGCACCCTAGGGCAGGGGGCCACAGATACGCAGTATTTT. Full variable domain (remainder filled in from reference TRBV9 and TRBJ2-3): DSGVTQTPKHLITATGQRVTLRCSPRSGDLSVYWYQQSLDQGLQFLIQYYNGEERAKGNILERFSAQQFPDLHSELNLSSLELGDSALYFCASTLGQGATDTQYFGPGTRLTVL.